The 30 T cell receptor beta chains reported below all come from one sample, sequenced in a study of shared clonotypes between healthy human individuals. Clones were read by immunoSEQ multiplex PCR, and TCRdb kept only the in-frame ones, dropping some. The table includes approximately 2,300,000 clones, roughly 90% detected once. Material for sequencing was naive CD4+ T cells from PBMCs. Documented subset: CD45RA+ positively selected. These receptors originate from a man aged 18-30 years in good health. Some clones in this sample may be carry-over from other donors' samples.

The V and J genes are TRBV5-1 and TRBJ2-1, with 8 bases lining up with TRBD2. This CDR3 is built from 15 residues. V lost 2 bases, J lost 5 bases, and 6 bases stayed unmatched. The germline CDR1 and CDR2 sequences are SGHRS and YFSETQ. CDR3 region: CASSLLKGLDNEQFF. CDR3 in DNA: TGCGCCAGCAGCTTACTTAAGGGACTAGACAATGAGCAGTTCTTC.

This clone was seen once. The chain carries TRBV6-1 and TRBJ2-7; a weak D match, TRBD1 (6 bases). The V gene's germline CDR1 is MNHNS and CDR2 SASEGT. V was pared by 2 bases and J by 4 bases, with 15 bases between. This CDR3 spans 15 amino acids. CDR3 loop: CASSEKGDKSYEQYF. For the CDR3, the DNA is TGTGCCAGCAGTGAAAAAGGGGACAAGTCGTACGAGCAGTACTTC.

The CDR3 spells CAISESTGALRDYEQYF. The CDR3 DNA is TGTGCCATCAGTGAGTCGACGGGCGCCTTACGGGACTACGAGCAGTACTTC. This chain uses TRBV10-3 with TRBJ2-7; D possibly corresponds to TRBD2 (5 bases). Germline V CDR1 and CDR2: ENHRY, SYGVKD. The V and J ends lost 0 bases and 3 bases respectively, with 18 bases between them. The CDR3 sequence is 17 residues long.

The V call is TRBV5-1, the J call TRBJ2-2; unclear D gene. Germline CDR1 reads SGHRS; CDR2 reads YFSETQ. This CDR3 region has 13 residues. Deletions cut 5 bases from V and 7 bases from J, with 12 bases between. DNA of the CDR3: TGCGCCAGCAGTGTCTCTAGAAGCGGGGAGCTGTTTTTT. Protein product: CASSVSRSGELFF.

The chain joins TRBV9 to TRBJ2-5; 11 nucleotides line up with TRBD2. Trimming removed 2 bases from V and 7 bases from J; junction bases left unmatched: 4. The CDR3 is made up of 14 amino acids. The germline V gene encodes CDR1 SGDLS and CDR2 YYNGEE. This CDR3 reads CASSVNLAGGTQYF. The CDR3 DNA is TGTGCCAGCAGCGTCAACCTAGCGGGGGGGACCCAGTACTTC.

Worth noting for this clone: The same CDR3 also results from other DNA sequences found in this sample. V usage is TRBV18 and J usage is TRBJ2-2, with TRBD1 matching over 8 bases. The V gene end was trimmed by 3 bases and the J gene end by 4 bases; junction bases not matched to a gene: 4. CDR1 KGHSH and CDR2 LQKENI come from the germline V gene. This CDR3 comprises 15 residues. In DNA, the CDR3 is TGTGCCAGCTCACCCCAGGGGGCGAGCACCGGGGAGCTGTTTTTT. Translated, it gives CASSPQGASTGELFF.

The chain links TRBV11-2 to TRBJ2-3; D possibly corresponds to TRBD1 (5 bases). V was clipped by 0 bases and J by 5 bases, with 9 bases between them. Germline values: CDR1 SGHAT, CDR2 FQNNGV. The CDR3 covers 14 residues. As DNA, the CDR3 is TGTGCCAGCAGCTTAGAAGGGGCAGGAGATACGCAGTATTTT. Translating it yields CASSLEGAGDTQYF.

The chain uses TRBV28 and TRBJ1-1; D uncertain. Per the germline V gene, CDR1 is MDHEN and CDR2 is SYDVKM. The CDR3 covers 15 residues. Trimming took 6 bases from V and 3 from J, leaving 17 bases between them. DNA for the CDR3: TGTGCCAGCAGACCCTACAGTGCACGGGACACTGAAGCTTTCTTT. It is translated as CASRPYSARDTEAFF.

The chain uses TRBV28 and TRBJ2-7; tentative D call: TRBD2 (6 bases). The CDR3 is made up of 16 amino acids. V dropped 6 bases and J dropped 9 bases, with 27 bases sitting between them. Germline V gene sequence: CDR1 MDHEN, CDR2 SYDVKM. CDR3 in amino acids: CASSPFPGTAFGGQYF. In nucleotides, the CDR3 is TGTGCCAGCAGCCCTTTCCCCGGGACGGCTTTCGGGGGGCAGTACTTC.

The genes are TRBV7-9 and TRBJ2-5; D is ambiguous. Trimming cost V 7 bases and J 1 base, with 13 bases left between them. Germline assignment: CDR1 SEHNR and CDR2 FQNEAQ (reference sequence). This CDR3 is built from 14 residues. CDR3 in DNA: TGTGCCAGCACCCCCCGAAATAGCCAAGAGACCCAGTACTTC. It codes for CASTPRNSQETQYF.

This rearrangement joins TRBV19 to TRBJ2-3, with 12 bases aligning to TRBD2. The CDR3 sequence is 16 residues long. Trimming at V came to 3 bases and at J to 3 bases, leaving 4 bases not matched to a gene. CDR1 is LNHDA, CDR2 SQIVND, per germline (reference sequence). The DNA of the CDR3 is TGTGCCAGTAGTATCCCCGGACTAGCGGGAACAGATACGCAGTATTTT. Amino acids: CASSIPGLAGTDTQYF.

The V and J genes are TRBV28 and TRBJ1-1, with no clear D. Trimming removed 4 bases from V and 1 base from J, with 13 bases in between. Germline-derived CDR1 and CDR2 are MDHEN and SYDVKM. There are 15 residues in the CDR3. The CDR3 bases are TGTGCCAGCAGTTCCGCGGGATCGCCGAACACTGAAGCTTTCTTT. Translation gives CASSSAGSPNTEAFF.

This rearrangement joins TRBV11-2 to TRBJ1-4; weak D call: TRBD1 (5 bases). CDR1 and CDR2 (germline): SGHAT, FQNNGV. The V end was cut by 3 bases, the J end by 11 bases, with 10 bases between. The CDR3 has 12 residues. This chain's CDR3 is CASSFLGRKLFF. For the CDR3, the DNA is TGTGCCAGCAGCTTTTTGGGGCGGAAACTGTTTTTT.

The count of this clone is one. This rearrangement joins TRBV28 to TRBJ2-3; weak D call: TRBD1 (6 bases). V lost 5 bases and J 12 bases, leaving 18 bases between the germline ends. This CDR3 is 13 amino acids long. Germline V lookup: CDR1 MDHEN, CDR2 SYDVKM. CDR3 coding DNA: TGTGCCAGCAGTACCGAGACCGGGACAAGTCAGTATTTT. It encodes CASSTETGTSQYF.

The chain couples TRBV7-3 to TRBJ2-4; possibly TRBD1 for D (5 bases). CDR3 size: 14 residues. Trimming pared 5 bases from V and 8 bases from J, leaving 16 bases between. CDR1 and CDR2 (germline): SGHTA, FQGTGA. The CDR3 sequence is CASSLQAQTDIQYF. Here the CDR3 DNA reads TGTGCCAGCAGCCTACAGGCACAAACCGACATTCAGTACTTC.

CDR3 DNA sequence: TGTGCCATCAGGGCCGGGGACAGGTACAATGAGCAGTTCTTC. It specifies CAIRAGDRYNEQFF. This chain connects TRBV10-3 to TRBJ2-1, with 8 nucleotides matching TRBD1. Germline V gene lookup returns CDR1 ENHRY and CDR2 SYGVKD. Unmatched junction bases numbered 5, after V lost 6 bases and J lost 4 bases. This CDR3 is 14 amino acids long.

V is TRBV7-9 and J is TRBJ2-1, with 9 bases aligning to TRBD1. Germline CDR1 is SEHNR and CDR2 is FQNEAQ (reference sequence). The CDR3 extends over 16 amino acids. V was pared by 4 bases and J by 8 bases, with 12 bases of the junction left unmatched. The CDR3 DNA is TGTGCCAGCAGCTCGACAACCGGGACAGGGATCGATGAGCAGTTCTTC. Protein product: CASSSTTGTGIDEQFF.

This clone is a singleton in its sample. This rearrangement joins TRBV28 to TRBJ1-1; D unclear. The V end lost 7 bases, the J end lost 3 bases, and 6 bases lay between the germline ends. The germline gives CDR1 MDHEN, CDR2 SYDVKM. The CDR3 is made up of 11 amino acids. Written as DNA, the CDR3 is TGTGCCAGCAAAGAATACACTGAAGCTTTCTTT. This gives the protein CASKEYTEAFF.

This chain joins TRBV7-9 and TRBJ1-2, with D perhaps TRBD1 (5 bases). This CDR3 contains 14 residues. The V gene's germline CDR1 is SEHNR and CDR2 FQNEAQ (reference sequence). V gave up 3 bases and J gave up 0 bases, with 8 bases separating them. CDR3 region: CASSFSGPNYGYTF. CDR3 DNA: TGTGCCAGCAGCTTCTCAGGGCCTAACTATGGCTACACCTTC.

The CDR3 sequence: CASSVGVRRKKPYNEQFF. The CDR3 coding sequence is TGTGCCAGCAGCGTAGGCGTCAGGCGGAAGAAACCCTACAATGAGCAGTTCTTC. The J gene is TRBJ2-1, the V gene TRBV9; no firm D call. V was shortened by 0 bases and J by 2 bases, with 18 bases between the two germline ends. The CDR3 is 18 amino acids. Germline V CDR1 and CDR2: SGDLS, YYNGEE.

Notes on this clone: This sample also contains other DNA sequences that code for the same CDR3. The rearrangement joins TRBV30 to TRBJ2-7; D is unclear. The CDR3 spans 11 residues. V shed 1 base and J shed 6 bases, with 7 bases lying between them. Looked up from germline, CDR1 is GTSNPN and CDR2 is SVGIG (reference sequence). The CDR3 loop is CAWSAGGEQYF. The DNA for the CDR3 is TGTGCCTGGAGTGCGGGCGGCGAGCAGTACTTC.

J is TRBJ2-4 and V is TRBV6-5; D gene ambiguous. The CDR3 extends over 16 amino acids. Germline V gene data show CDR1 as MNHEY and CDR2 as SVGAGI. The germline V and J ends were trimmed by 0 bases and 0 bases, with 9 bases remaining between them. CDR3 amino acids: CASSYSTGVAKNIQYF. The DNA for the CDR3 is TGTGCCAGCAGTTACTCGACTGGGGTAGCCAAAAACATTCAGTACTTC.

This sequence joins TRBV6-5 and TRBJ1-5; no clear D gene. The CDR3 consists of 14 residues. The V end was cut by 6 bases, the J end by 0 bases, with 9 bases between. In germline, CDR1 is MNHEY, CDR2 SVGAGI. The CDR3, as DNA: TGTGCCAGCAGCCTGTTACCTAGCAATCAGCCCCAGCATTTT. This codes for CASSLLPSNQPQHF.

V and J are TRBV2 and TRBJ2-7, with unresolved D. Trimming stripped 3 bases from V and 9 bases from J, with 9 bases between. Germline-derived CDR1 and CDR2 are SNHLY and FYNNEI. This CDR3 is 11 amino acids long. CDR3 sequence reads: CASSEVVGQYF. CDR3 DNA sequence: TGTGCCAGCAGTGAGGTCGTGGGGCAGTACTTC.

The CDR3 loop reads CASSLTGTPESYEQYF. The CDR3 DNA sequence: TGTGCCAGCAGCCTTACTGGGACCCCAGAATCCTACGAGCAGTACTTC. V gene TRBV7-2 combines with J gene TRBJ2-7, with D perhaps matching TRBD1 or TRBD2 (5 bases each). CDR3 size: 16 residues. Germline CDR1 is SGHTA and CDR2 is FQGNSA. V shed 5 bases and J shed 1 base, with 18 bases lying between them. The entire variable domain, with the rest obtained from reference TRBV7-2 and TRBJ2-7, is as follows: GAGVSQSPSNKVTEKGKDVELRCDPISGHTALYWYRQSLGQGLEFLIYFQGNSAPDKSGLPSDRFSAERTGGSVSTLTIQRTQQEDSAVYLCASSLTGTPESYEQYFGPGTRLTVT.

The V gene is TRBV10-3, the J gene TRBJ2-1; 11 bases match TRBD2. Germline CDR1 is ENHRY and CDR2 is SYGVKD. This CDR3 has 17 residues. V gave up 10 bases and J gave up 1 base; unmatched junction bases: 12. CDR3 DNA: TGTGCCACCTTCACTAGCGGGAGAGGGCGGTCCTACAATGAGCAGTTCTTC. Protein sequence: CATFTSGRGRSYNEQFF.

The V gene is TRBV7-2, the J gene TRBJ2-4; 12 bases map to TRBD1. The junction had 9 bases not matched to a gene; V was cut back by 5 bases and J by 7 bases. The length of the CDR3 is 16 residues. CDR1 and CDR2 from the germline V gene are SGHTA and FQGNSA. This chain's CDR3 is CASSKAGTGGRNIQYF. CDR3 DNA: TGTGCCAGCAGCAAGGCCGGGACAGGGGGCAGGAACATTCAGTACTTC.

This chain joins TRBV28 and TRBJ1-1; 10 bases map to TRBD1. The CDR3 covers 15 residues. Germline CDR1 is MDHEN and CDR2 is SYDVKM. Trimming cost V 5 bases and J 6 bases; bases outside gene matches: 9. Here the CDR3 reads CASSRVGTGDAEAFF. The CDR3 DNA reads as TGTGCCAGCAGTAGGGTGGGGACAGGGGACGCTGAAGCTTTCTTT.

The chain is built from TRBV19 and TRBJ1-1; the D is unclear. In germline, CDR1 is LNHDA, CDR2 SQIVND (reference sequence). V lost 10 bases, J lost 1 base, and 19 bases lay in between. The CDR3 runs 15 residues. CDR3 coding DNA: TGTGCCACCCGTCCCAACGGGATATCGAACACTGAAGCTTTCTTT. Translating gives CATRPNGISNTEAFF.

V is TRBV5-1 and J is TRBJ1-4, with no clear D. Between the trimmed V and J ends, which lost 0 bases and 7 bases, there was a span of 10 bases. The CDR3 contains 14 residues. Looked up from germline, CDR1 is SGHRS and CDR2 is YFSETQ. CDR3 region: CASSLGRQAEKLFF. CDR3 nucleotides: TGCGCCAGCAGCTTGGGTCGTCAGGCTGAAAAACTGTTTTTT.